Shown below are 18 T cell receptor beta chains from a single sample sequenced in a study of CD8 T cells in Susac syndrome. RNA was extracted with the RNeasy kit, and a quantity of about 0.5 to 1 ug was reverse transcribed using random hexamers. TCRdb reprocessed the immunoSEQ multiplex PCR reads with MiXCR, giving one entry per CDR3 protein. The repertoire has 200,000 or so distinct CDR3 sequences, about 95% of them found once; the top ten carry around 0.085%. What was sequenced was CD4+ T cells from PBMCs. The receptors shown here come from a human donor with multiple sclerosis.

The rearrangement uses TRBV25-1 and TRBJ2-2, with unresolved D. The germline V and J ends were trimmed by 2 bases and 6 bases, with 10 bases remaining between them. The germline CDR1 and CDR2 sequences are MGHDK and SYGVNS. There are 14 residues in the CDR3. CDR3 sequence (DNA): TGTGCCAGCAGTGAACCCCGGGTGTCCGGGGAGCTGTTTTTT. Translating it yields CASSEPRVSGELFF.

CDR3 nucleotide sequence: TGTGCCACCAGTGGCCGGGAGCACTACGAGCAGTACTTC. Amino acids: CATSGREHYEQYF. V usage is TRBV24-1 and J usage is TRBJ2-7; maybe TRBD2 (6 bases). Trimming stripped 5 bases from V and 3 bases from J, with 10 bases between. The CDR3 consists of 13 residues. Germline V gene sequence: CDR1 KGHDR, CDR2 SFDVKD.

This sequence joins TRBV9 and TRBJ1-5, with 7 bases lining up with TRBD1. The CDR3 extends over 14 amino acids. V dropped 2 bases and J dropped 7; count of bases not matched to a gene: 6. Germline V gene lookup returns CDR1 SGDLS and CDR2 YYNGEE. The CDR3 DNA is TGTGCCAGCAGCGTTACAGGGGAAGAGCAGCCCCAGCATTTT. It codes for CASSVTGEEQPQHF.

The chain is built from TRBV20-1 and TRBJ2-5; 13 bases are shared with TRBD2. Germline V gene sequence: CDR1 DFQATT, CDR2 SNEGSKA (reference sequence). This CDR3 contains 14 residues. With 5 bases clipped from V and 5 bases from J, the junction kept 5 bases outside the gene matches. CDR3 in DNA: TGCAGTGCTGGGACTAGCGGGGTTAGGGAGACCCAGTACTTC. This codes for CSAGTSGVRETQYF.

V and J are TRBV24-1 and TRBJ2-1, with 10 bases identical to TRBD1. This CDR3 contains 16 residues. The trim removed 4 bases at V and 8 bases at J, leaving 10 bases unmatched. From germline, CDR1 is KGHDR and CDR2 SFDVKD. The CDR3, as DNA: TGTGCCACCAGTGAGCTCGGGGGACAGGGGTTCGATGAGCAGTTCTTC. Protein product: CATSELGGQGFDEQFF.

The J gene is TRBJ1-1, the V gene TRBV24-1; a weak D match, TRBD1 (6 bases). V gave up 3 bases and J gave up 4 bases, with 11 bases separating them. The CDR3 covers 14 residues. Germline loops: CDR1 KGHDR, CDR2 SFDVKD. The CDR3 DNA reads as TGTGCCACCAGTGATGCGACAGGAGGCACTGAAGCTTTCTTT. As protein: CATSDATGGTEAFF.

This chain uses TRBV7-8 with TRBJ1-2; 11 nucleotides line up with TRBD1. The CDR3 loop spans 15 amino acids. Germline assignment: CDR1 SGHVS and CDR2 FQNEAQ. V trimming: 6 bases; J trimming: 4 bases; junction bases outside the gene matches: 7. This CDR3 is CASSSRDRGIYGYTF. The CDR3 nucleotides read TGTGCCAGCAGTTCGAGGGACAGGGGGATCTATGGCTACACCTTC. Combining the CDR3 with reference TRBV7-8 and TRBJ1-2 gives the whole variable domain GAGVSQSPRYKVAKRGQDVALRCDPISGHVSLFWYQQALGQGPEFLTYFQNEAQLDKSGLPSDRFFAERPEGSVSTLKIQRTQQEDSAVYLCASSSRDRGIYGYTFGSGTRLTVV.

The rearrangement links TRBV5-1 to TRBJ1-1; the match to TRBD1 covers 8 bases. The CDR3 is 17 residues long. The V gene's germline CDR1 is SGHRS and CDR2 YFSETQ. J was trimmed by 6 bases and V by 4 bases; bases with no gene match: 17. CDR3 region: CASSPGQGSSVLAEAFF. For the CDR3, the DNA is TGCGCCAGCAGCCCTGGACAGGGATCTTCGGTTTTGGCTGAAGCTTTCTTT. Filled out from reference TRBV5-1 and TRBJ1-1, the complete variable domain reads KAGVTQTPRYLIKTRGQQVTLSCSPISGHRSVSWYQQTPGQGLQFLFEYFSETQRNKGNFPGRFSGRQFSNSRSEMNVSTLELGDSALYLCASSPGQGSSVLAEAFFGQGTRLTVV.

The chain employs TRBV29-1 and TRBJ1-2; D remains ambiguous. V lost 0 bases, J lost 6 bases, and 11 bases lay in between. The CDR3 contains 13 residues. In germline, CDR1 is SQVTM, CDR2 ANQGSEA. CDR3 residues: CSVEDHAGDGYTF. The DNA for the CDR3 is TGCAGCGTTGAAGATCACGCAGGAGATGGCTACACCTTC.

The chain employs TRBV11-2 and TRBJ2-7; unclear D gene. V was trimmed by 3 bases and J by 6 bases, leaving 12 bases between them. CDR1 is SGHAT and CDR2 is FQNNGV in the germline V gene. This CDR3 is 13 amino acids long. The CDR3 is CASSLGAAVEQYF. CDR3 sequence (DNA): TGTGCCAGCAGCTTGGGTGCGGCGGTCGAGCAGTACTTC.

The chain is built from TRBV15 and TRBJ2-3; 9 bases match TRBD2. Trimming at V came to 4 bases and at J to 4 bases, leaving 6 bases not matched to a gene. Germline V gives CDR1 LNHNV, CDR2 YYDKDF (reference sequence). The CDR3 covers 15 residues. The CDR3: CATSTWREGPDTQYF. The CDR3 DNA sequence: TGTGCCACCAGCACCTGGCGGGAGGGCCCAGATACGCAGTATTTT.

The chain combines TRBV14 with TRBJ1-1, with D perhaps TRBD1 (5 bases). This CDR3 is 14 amino acids long. The germline V gene encodes CDR1 SGHDN and CDR2 FVKESK. V was clipped by 1 base and J by 7 bases, with 13 bases between them. The CDR3 nucleotides read TGTGCCAGCAGCCAAGGGATGGGGCGGGATGAAGCTTTCTTT. This gives the protein CASSQGMGRDEAFF.

The CDR3 protein is CASSFGTGGNQPQHF. The CDR3 DNA reads TGTGCCAGCAGTTTTGGGACAGGGGGCAATCAGCCCCAGCATTTT. The chain has TRBV12-3 or TRBV12-4 and TRBJ1-5; 10 bases agree with TRBD1. The CDR3 is 15 residues long. V shed 3 bases and J 2 bases; nucleotides not matched to a gene: 1.

The chain carries TRBV20-1 and TRBJ2-4; the D is unclear. Germline values: CDR1 DFQATT, CDR2 SNEGSKA (reference sequence). Between the trimmed V and J ends, which lost 1 base and 1 base, there was a span of 8 bases. The CDR3 is 14 amino acids. The DNA of the CDR3 is TGCAGTGCTAGAGGTCCGGAGGCCAAAAACATTCAGTACTTC. Translating gives CSARGPEAKNIQYF.

The gene calls are TRBV30 and TRBJ1-6; TRBD1 matches 10 bases. CDR3 length: 14 residues. The trim removed 8 bases at V and 1 base at J, leaving 2 bases unmatched. Germline CDR1 GTSNPN, CDR2 SVGIG (reference sequence). Written as DNA, the CDR3 is TGTGCCGGGGACAGGGGATCCTATAATTCACCCCTCCACTTT. Residues: CAGDRGSYNSPLHF.

A word on this clonotype: At one end the junction does not follow the germline gene, possibly because of a read error. V is TRBV7-9 and J is TRBJ1-1; D gene unclear. This CDR3 has 12 residues. The germline V gene has CDR1 SEHNR and CDR2 FQNEAQ (reference sequence). The CDR3 DNA reads as TGTGCCAGCAGCTTCGACCAAACTGAAGTTTTCTTT. Its protein product is CASSFDQTEVFF.

The V gene is TRBV4-2, the J gene TRBJ2-3, with 7 bases aligning to TRBD2. The CDR3 is 16 residues long. V lost 0 bases to trimming and J lost 2 bases; unmatched junction nucleotides: 5. Germline values: CDR1 LGHNA, CDR2 YNFKEQ. The CDR3 sequence is CASSQERLAVTDTQYF. In DNA form, the CDR3 reads TGTGCCAGCAGCCAAGAGAGGCTAGCGGTCACAGATACGCAGTATTTT.

The rearrangement links TRBV25-1 to TRBJ1-6; D may be TRBD1 (6 bases). The germline V gene encodes CDR1 MGHDK and CDR2 SYGVNS. The CDR3 runs 15 residues. Trimming stripped 4 bases from V and 8 bases from J, with 15 bases between. The CDR3 loop reads CASSALDSLDSPLHF. The CDR3 DNA sequence: TGTGCCAGCAGTGCCCTGGACAGCCTTGATTCACCCCTCCACTTT. Together with reference TRBV25-1 and TRBJ1-6, the CDR3 gives the full variable domain: EADIYQTPRYLVIGTGKKITLECSQTMGHDKMYWYQQDPGMELHLIHYSYGVNSTEKGDLSSESTVSRIRTEHFPLTLESARPSHTSQYLCASSALDSLDSPLHFGNGTRLTVT.